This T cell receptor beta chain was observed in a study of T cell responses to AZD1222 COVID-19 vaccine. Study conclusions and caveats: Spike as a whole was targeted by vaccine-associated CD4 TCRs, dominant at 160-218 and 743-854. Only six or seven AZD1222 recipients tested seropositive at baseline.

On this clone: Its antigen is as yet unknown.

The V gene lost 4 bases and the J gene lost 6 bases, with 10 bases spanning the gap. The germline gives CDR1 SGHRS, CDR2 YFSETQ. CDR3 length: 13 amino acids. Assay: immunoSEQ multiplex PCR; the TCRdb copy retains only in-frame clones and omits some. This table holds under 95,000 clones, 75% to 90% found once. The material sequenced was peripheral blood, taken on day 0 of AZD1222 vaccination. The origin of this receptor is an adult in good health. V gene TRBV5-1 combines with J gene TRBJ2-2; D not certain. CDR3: CASSLKGSGELFF. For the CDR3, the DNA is TGCGCCAGCAGCCTGAAGGGCTCCGGGGAGCTGTTTTTT.